These T cell receptor beta chains were read from a single sample in a study of blood T cell repertoires in COVID-19. Clones were read by immunoSEQ multiplex PCR, and TCRdb kept only the in-frame ones, dropping some. The sample consists of approximately 290,000 clones, just under 90% of them appearing once. Sequenced sample: peripheral blood. These receptor sequences come from a woman in her twenties or thirties with COVID-19, enrolled during active disease. CDR3s include the opening cysteine and the closing phenylalanine or tryptophan. The D gene is left open where the match is weak. Some rows mark clone size as missing; the rest say once, few, many or name a class of expanded clone.

J gene	V gene	clone size	D gene	CDR3 DNA	CDR3 protein
TRBJ2-1	TRBV7-9	NA	NA	TGTGCCAGCAGGTCGGACATTCAACTATACAATGAGCAGTTCTTC	CASRSDIQLYNEQFF
TRBJ2-4	TRBV5-8	NA	NA	TGTGCCAGCAGCCTGGGCTACACAGGTCGCAAAAACATTCAGTACTTC	CASSLGYTGRKNIQYF
TRBJ1-6	TRBV5-1	NA	TRBD1	TGCGCCAGCCAAATTGGACAGGGAAATTCACCCCTCCACTTT	CASQIGQGNSPLHF
TRBJ2-3	TRBV19	NA	TRBD2	TGTGCCAGTAGTATGGGGTTCCCCGGGGGGTTAAGCACAGATACGCAGTATTTT	CASSMGFPGGLSTDTQYF
TRBJ2-5	TRBV7-9	NA	NA	TGTGCCAGCAGCTTCCTTGGGGCAGAAGAGACCCAGTACTTC	CASSFLGAEETQYF
TRBJ1-6	TRBV6-5	NA	NA	TGTGCCAGCAGGAGCGAGGCACACGGCTCACCCCTCCACTTT	CASRSEAHGSPLHF
TRBJ1-4	TRBV19	NA	TRBD1	TGTGCCAGTAAAGGACAGGCTAATGAAAAACTGTTTTTT	CASKGQANEKLFF
TRBJ2-7	TRBV2	once	TRBD1	TGTGCCAGCAGCCCAGACAGGGGCCGAGGGTACTTC	CASSPDRGRGYF
TRBJ1-4	TRBV14	NA	NA	TGTGCCAGCAGCCAAGAACAACCGAGGCCCGAAAAACTGTTTTTT	CASSQEQPRPEKLFF
TRBJ1-5	TRBV18	NA	NA	TGTGCCAGCTCGCGCGGGGGGGCCAATCAGCCCCAGCATTTT	CASSRGGANQPQHF
TRBJ2-5	TRBV30	once	NA	TGTGCCTGGAGTGAGACGGGAGAGACCCAGTACTTC	CAWSETGETQYF
TRBJ1-5	TRBV2	few	NA	TGTGCCAGCAGGCAGGGATTAAGCAATCAGCCCCAGCATTTT	CASRQGLSNQPQHF
TRBJ2-7	TRBV15	once	TRBD1	TGTGCCACCAGCAGAGGGGGGACAGGGGGCAGGAGCTCCTACGAGCAGTACTTC	CATSRGGTGGRSSYEQYF
TRBJ1-3	TRBV11-2	NA	NA	TGTGCCAGCAGCCGACAATATGGAAACACCATATATTTT	CASSRQYGNTIYF
TRBJ2-1	TRBV6-2/TRBV6-3	NA	NA	TGTGCCAGCAGTTACTCGATGCCGCGGGATGAGCAGTTCTTC	CASSYSMPRDEQFF
TRBJ2-2	TRBV5-4	NA	NA	TGTGCCAGCAGCTCCGCGGGGAGCCCGAACACCGGGGAGCTGTTTTTT	CASSSAGSPNTGELFF
TRBJ1-3	TRBV6-2/TRBV6-3	NA	NA	TGTGCCAGCAGTTACGGACAGAGCTCTGGAAACACCATATATTTT	CASSYGQSSGNTIYF
TRBJ2-1	TRBV19	NA	TRBD1	TGTGCCAGTAGTATTGGGCGACAGGGGCCTGAGCAGTTCTTC	CASSIGRQGPEQFF
TRBJ1-1	TRBV20-1	NA	TRBD1	TGCAGTGCTAGTAGGGGGCGGGGTACTGAAGCTTTCTTT	CSASRGRGTEAFF
TRBJ2-1	TRBV6-5	NA	NA	TGTGCCAGCCAAACAGGTGTCTCCTACAATGAGCAGTTCTTC	CASQTGVSYNEQFF
TRBJ1-5	TRBV19	NA	TRBD1	TGTGCCAGTAAGAAATTTCCGACAGGGGAGGATCAGCCCCAGCATTTT	CASKKFPTGEDQPQHF
TRBJ2-3	TRBV4-1	NA	TRBD2	TGCGCCAGCAGCCAAGGCCTGACGGGACTAGCCTCAGATACGCAGTATTTT	CASSQGLTGLASDTQYF
TRBJ2-2	TRBV5-8	NA	NA	TGTGCCAGCAGCTTGCGGGGGTCGAACACCGGGGAGCTGTTTTTT	CASSLRGSNTGELFF
TRBJ2-7	TRBV16	NA	NA	TGTGCCAGCAGCCAAGCAATGCAGGATCCGAGCTCCTACGAGCAGTACTTC	CASSQAMQDPSSYEQYF
TRBJ1-2	TRBV7-9	NA	NA	TGTGCCAGCAGCTTAGTAGGGGATGGTAGTGGCTACACCTTC	CASSLVGDGSGYTF
TRBJ1-6	TRBV10-3	NA	NA	TGTGCCACCCTATCCGGGGTAAACTATAATTCACCCCTCCACTTT	CATLSGVNYNSPLHF
TRBJ2-7	TRBV7-6	NA	NA	TGTGCCAGCAGTCTCCTCGGGGGAGCAGGGACCTACGAGCAGTACTTC	CASSLLGGAGTYEQYF
TRBJ2-7	TRBV7-9	NA	NA	TGTGCCAGCAGCTTTCCCAGACTAGACTCAACCTACGAGCAGTACTTC	CASSFPRLDSTYEQYF
TRBJ1-1	TRBV7-2	NA	NA	TGTGCCAGCAGTACCGACAGCACTGAAGCTTTCTTT	CASSTDSTEAFF
TRBJ2-7	TRBV7-9	NA	TRBD1	TGTGCCAGCAGCTTAGCCTCAAAACTTCCGGGACAGGGGGGCTACGAGCAGTACTTC	CASSLASKLPGQGGYEQYF
TRBJ2-7	TRBV6-6	once	NA	TGTGCCAGCAGTTACTCGGCTCAGGGCTACGAGCAGTACTTC	CASSYSAQGYEQYF
TRBJ1-1	TRBV6-5	NA	TRBD1	TGTGCCAGCATCGACAGGGGCACTGAAGCTTTCTTT	CASIDRGTEAFF
TRBJ1-6	TRBV19	NA	NA	TGTGCCAGTAGTATAGTCGGGGGAGGAAAATCACCCCTCCACTTT	CASSIVGGGKSPLHF
TRBJ1-4	TRBV19	NA	NA	TGTGCCAGTAGTACCAGACAGGTTGGAAGTGAAAAACTGTTTTTT	CASSTRQVGSEKLFF
TRBJ2-5	TRBV5-4	NA	NA	TGTGCCACCCGCCATTTTGGGGGGCAAGAGACCCAGTACTTC	CATRHFGGQETQYF
TRBJ1-2	TRBV29-1	NA	TRBD1	TGCAGCGTTGAAGATAGGAGACAGGGCTCGCGAGGCTACACCTTC	CSVEDRRQGSRGYTF
TRBJ1-1	TRBV27	NA	NA	TGTGCCAGCACAGGGTGGGGCGGAGGGAGAACTGAAGCTTTCTTT	CASTGWGGGRTEAFF
TRBJ1-1	TRBV7-6	NA	TRBD1	TGTGCCAGCAGTCCTGGACAGGGAAGCACTGAAGCTTTCTTT	CASSPGQGSTEAFF
TRBJ2-7	TRBV2	NA	TRBD1	TGTGCCAGCAGTGAACAGGGACAGGGGGCGGACGAGCAGTACTTC	CASSEQGQGADEQYF
TRBJ2-1	TRBV7-9	NA	TRBD2	TGTGCCAGCAGCCCGGGGGGGGCCTACAATGAGCAGTTCTTC	CASSPGGAYNEQFF
TRBJ2-7	TRBV7-2	NA	NA	TGTGCCAGCAGCTTTACCGCTATCAACTCCTACGAGCAGTACTTC	CASSFTAINSYEQYF
TRBJ2-3	TRBV18	NA	NA	TGTGCCAGCTCACAGGCCTGGACTGCGCAGTATTTT	CASSQAWTAQYF
TRBJ1-1	TRBV29-1	NA	NA	TGCAGCGTAGAGGGCTTAATGAACACTGAAGCTTTCTTT	CSVEGLMNTEAFF
TRBJ1-5	TRBV28	NA	NA	TGTGCCAGCAGTTTAGTAGAGAACAATCAGCCCCAGCATTTT	CASSLVENNQPQHF